This TCR beta chain emerged from a study of CD4 T cells in relation to SARS-CoV-2 and coronaviruses. TCRdb's table, derived via immunoSEQ multiplex PCR, lists solely in-frame clones and lacks some. The top ten hold over 9.5% of the sample, which has about 26,000 clones, around three quarters seen once. Unexposed donor CD4+ T cells date from about 2011-2018, before the COVID-19 pandemic. After approximately 10 days of culture, CD4+ T cells were isolated. Concerning this clone: The antigen remains undetermined.

In germline, CDR1 is MNHEY, CDR2 SVGAGI. V lost 7 bases to trimming and J lost 1 base; unmatched junction nucleotides: 4. The CDR3 is 14 amino acids. The sequenced sample consisted of CD4+ T cells from PBMCs, cultured in vitro. This clonotype was obtained from a human donor in good health. The V call is TRBV6-5, the J call TRBJ2-1; 7 bases line up with TRBD1. The CDR3, as DNA: TGTGCCAGCAAAGGGGGCTGGTCCTACAATGAGCAGTTCTTC. It codes for CASKGGWSYNEQFF.